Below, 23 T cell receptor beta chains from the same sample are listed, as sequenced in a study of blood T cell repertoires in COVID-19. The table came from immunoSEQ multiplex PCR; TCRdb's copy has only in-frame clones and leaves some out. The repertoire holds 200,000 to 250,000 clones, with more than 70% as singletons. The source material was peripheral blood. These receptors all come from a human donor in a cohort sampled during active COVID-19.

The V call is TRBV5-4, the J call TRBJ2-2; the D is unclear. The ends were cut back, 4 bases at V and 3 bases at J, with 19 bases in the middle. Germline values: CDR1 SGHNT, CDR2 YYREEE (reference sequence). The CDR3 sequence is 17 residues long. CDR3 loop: CASSPTPPSVYTGELFF. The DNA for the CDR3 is TGTGCCAGCAGCCCTACCCCCCCGAGCGTTTACACCGGGGAGCTGTTTTTT.

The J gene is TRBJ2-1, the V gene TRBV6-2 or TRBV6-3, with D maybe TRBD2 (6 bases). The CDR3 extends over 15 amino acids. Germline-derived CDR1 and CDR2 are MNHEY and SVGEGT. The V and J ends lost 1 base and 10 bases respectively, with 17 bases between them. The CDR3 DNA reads TGTGCCAGCAGTTACTGGGGACTCTCCAATAGGGAGCAGTTCTTC. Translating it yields CASSYWGLSNREQFF.

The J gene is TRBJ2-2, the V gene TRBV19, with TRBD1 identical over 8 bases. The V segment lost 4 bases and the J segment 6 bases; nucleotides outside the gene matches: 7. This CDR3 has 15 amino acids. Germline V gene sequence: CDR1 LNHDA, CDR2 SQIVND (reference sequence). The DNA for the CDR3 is TGTGCCAGTAGTACGACCCTGACAGGGGCCGGGGAGCTGTTTTTT. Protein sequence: CASSTTLTGAGELFF.

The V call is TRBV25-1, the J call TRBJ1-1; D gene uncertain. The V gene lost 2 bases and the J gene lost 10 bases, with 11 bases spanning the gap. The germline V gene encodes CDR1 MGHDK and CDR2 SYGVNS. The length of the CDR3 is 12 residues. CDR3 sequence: CASSEVGRGAFF. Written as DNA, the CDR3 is TGTGCCAGCAGTGAAGTTGGGCGGGGAGCTTTCTTT.

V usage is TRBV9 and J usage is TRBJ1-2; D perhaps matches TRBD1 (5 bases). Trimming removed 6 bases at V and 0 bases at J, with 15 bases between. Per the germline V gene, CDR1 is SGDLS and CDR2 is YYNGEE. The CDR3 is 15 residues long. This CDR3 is CASTPAGQTNYGYTF. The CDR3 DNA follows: TGTGCCAGCACCCCGGCAGGGCAAACTAACTATGGCTACACCTTC.

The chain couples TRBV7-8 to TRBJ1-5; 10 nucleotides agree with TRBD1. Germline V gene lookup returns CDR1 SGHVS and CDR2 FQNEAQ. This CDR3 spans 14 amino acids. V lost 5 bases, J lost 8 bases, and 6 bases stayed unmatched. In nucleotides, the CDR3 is TGTGCCAGCAGCCCAAGACAGGGGGCAGAGCCCCAGCATTTT. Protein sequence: CASSPRQGAEPQHF.

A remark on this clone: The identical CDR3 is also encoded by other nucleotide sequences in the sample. Here the CDR3 reads CASSLRQGNTGELFF. The CDR3 DNA follows: TGTGCCAGCAGCTTACGACAGGGGAACACCGGGGAGCTGTTTTTT. V and J are TRBV7-9 and TRBJ2-2; TRBD1 agrees at 7 bases. The CDR3 runs to 15 residues. Germline V gene sequence: CDR1 SEHNR, CDR2 FQNEAQ (reference sequence). The V segment lost 2 bases and the J segment 1 base; nucleotides outside the gene matches: 1. The whole variable domain, remainder taken from reference TRBV7-9 and TRBJ2-2, is DTGVSQNPRHKITKRGQNVTFRCDPISEHNRLYWYRQTLGQGPEFLTYFQNEAQLEKSRLLSDRFSAERPKGSFSTLEIQRTEQGDSAMYLCASSLRQGNTGELFFGEGSRLTVL.

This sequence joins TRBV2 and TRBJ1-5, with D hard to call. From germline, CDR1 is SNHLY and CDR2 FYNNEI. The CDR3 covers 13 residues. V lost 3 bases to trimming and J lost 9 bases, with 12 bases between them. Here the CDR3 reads CASSDSPSRPQHF. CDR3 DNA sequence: TGTGCCAGCAGTGATTCCCCGAGTCGGCCCCAGCATTTT.

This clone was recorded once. CDR3 residues: CASSLGGHPTNTEAFF. The CDR3 nucleotides are TGTGCCAGCAGCTTGGGAGGACATCCGACGAACACTGAAGCTTTCTTT. This sequence joins TRBV7-9 and TRBJ1-1; a weak D match, TRBD1 (5 bases). The CDR3 loop spans 16 amino acids. Trimming took off 3 bases at V and 1 base at J, with 15 bases between the two ends. Looked up from germline, CDR1 is SEHNR and CDR2 is FQNEAQ (reference sequence).

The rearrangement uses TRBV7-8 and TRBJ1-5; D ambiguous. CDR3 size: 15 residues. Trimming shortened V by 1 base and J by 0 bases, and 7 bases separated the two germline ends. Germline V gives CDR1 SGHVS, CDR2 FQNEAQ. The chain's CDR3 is CASSLGGNSNQPQHF. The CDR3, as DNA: TGTGCCAGCAGCTTAGGAGGCAATAGCAATCAGCCCCAGCATTTT.

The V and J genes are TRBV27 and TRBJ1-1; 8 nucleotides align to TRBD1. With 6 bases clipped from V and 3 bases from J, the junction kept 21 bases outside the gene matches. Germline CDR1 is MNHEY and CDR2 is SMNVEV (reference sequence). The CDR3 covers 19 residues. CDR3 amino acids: CASSRRNSGGNYVYTEAFF. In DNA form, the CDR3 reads TGTGCCAGCAGCCGCAGAAATTCAGGGGGCAATTATGTTTACACTGAAGCTTTCTTT.

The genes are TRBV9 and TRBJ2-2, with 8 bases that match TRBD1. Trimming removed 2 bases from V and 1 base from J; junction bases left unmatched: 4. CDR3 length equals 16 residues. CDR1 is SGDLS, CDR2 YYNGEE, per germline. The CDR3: CASSVRDRRNTGELFF. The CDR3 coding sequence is TGTGCCAGCAGCGTCCGGGACAGGAGGAACACCGGGGAGCTGTTTTTT.

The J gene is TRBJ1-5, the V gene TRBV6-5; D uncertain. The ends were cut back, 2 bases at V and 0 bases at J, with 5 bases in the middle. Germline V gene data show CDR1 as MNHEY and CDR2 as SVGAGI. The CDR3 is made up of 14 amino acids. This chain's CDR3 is CASSYVSSNQPQHF. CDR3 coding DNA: TGTGCCAGCAGTTACGTCAGTAGCAATCAGCCCCAGCATTTT.

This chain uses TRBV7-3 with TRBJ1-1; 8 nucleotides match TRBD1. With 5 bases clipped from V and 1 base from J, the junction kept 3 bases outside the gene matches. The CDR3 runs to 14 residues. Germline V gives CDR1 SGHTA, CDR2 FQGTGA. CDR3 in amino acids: CASSATGGNTEAFF. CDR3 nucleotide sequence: TGTGCCAGCAGCGCAACAGGGGGGAACACTGAAGCTTTCTTT.

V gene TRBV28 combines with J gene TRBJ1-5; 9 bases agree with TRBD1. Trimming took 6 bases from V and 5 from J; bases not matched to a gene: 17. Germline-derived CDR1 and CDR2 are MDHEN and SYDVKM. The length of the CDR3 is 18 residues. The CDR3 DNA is TGTGCCAGCAGGTTAGATAATAGGGACAGGGTTTGGGATCAGCCCCAGCATTTT. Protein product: CASRLDNRDRVWDQPQHF.

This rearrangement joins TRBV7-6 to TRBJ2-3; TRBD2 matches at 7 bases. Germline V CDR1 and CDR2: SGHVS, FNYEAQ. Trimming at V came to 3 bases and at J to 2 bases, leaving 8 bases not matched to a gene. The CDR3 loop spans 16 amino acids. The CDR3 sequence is CASSLMASGLTDTQYF. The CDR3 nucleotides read TGTGCCAGCAGCTTGATGGCTAGCGGCCTCACAGATACGCAGTATTTT.

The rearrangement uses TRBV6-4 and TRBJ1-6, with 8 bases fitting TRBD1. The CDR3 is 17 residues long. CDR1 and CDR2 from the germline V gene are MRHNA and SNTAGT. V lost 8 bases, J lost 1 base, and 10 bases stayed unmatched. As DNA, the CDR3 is TGTGCCAGCCACCGGACAGGGTCAATTTCCTATAATTCACCCCTCCACTTT. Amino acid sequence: CASHRTGSISYNSPLHF.

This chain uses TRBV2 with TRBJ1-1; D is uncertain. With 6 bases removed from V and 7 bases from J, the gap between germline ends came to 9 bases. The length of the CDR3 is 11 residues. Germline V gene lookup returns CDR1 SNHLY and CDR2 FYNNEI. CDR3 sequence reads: CASRQTYEAFF. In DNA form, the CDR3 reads TGTGCCAGCAGACAGACCTATGAAGCTTTCTTT.

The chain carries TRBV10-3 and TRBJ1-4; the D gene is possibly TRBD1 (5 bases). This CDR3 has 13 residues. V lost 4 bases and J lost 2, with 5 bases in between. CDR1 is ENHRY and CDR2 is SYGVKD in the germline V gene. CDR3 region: CAISGQTNEKLFF. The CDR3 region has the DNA TGTGCCATCAGTGGACAGACTAATGAAAAACTGTTTTTT.

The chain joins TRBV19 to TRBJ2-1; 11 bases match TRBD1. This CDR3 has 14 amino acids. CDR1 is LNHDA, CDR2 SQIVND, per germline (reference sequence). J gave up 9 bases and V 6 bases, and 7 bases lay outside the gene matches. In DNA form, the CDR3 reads TGTGCCAGTAGACGAGGACAGGGGGCCGGTGAGCAGTTCTTC. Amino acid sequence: CASRRGQGAGEQFF.

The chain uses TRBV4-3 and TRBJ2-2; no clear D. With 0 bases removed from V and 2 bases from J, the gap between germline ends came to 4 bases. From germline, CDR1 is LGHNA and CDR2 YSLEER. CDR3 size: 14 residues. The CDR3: CASSQEYNTGELFF. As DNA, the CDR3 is TGCGCCAGCAGCCAAGAATATAACACCGGGGAGCTGTTTTTT.

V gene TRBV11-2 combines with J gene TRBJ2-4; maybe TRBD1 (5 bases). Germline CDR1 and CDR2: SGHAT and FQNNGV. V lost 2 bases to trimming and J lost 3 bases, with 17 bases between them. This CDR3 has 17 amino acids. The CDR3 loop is CASSLRSGAHGKNIQYF. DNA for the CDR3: TGTGCCAGCAGCTTAAGATCTGGGGCGCATGGCAAAAACATTCAGTACTTC.

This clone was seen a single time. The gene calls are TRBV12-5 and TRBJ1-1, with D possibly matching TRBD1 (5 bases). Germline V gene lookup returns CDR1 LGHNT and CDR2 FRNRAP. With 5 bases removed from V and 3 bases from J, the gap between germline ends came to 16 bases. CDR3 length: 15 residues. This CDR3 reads CASGASISGDTEAFF. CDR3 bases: TGTGCTAGTGGTGCCTCCATCTCGGGGGACACTGAAGCTTTCTTT. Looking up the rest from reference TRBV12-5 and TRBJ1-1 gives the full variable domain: DARVTQTPRHKVTEMGQEVTMRCQPILGHNTVFWYRQTMMQGLELLAYFRNRAPLDDSGMPKDRFSAEMPDATLATLKIQPSEPRDSAVYFCASGASISGDTEAFFGQGTRLTVV.